This T cell receptor beta chain was identified in a study of blood T cells in healthy people across ages. Findings and limits, study-wide: The fall in TCR beta diversity per million T cells was roughly linear with age.

This clonotype was recorded a few times. Its antigen is unidentified. It was with a sample-barcoded 5' primer and a J-beta primer mix that a second PCR of roughly 7 to 12 cycles was run. From the 5' RACE reads, TCRdb called clonotypes with MiXCR, one entry per CDR3 protein. Of 650,000 to 1,000,000 distinct CDR3 sequences listed, about 34% were seen once; the top ten hold 10% to 15%. This receptor was taken from a man between 18 and 35 years old in good health. The sample consisted of blood.

CDR3 nucleotides: TGTGCCAGCAGCCGTGACTCGAGACAGGCTTCACCCCTCCACTTT. Its translation: CASSRDSRQASPLHF. This sequence joins TRBV6-6 and TRBJ1-6; D is possibly TRBD1 (6 bases). This CDR3 comprises 15 residues. Germline CDR1 and CDR2: MNHNY and SVGAGI (reference sequence). V shed 6 bases and J shed 9 bases, with 18 bases lying between them.